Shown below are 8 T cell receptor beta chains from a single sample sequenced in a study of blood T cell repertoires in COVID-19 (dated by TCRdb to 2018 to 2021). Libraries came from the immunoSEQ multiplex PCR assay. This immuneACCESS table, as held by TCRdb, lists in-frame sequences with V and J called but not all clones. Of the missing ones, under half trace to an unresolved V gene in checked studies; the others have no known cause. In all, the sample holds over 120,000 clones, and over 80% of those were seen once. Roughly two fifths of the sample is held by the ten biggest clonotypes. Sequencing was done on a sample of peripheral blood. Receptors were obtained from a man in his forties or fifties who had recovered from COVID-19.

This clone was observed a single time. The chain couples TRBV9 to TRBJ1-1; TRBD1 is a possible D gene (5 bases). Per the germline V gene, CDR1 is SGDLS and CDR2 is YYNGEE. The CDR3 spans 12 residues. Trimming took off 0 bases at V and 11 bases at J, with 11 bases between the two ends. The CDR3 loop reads CASSVEGGAAFF. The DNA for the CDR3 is TGTGCCAGCAGCGTAGAGGGAGGGGCCGCTTTCTTT.

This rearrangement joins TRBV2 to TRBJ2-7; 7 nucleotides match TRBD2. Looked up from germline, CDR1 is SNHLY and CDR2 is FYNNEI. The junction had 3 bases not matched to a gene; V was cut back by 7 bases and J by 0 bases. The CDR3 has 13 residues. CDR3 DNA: TGTGCCAGCACCCGGGACTACTCCTACGAGCAGTACTTC. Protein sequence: CASTRDYSYEQYF.

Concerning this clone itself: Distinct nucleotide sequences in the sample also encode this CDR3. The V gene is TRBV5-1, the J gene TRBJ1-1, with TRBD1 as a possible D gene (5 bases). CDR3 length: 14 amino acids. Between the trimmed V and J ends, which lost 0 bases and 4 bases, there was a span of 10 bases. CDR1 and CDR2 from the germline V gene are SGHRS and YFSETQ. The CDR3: CASSLGAGGTEAFF. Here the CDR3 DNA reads TGCGCCAGCAGCTTGGGGGCCGGGGGCACTGAAGCTTTCTTT.

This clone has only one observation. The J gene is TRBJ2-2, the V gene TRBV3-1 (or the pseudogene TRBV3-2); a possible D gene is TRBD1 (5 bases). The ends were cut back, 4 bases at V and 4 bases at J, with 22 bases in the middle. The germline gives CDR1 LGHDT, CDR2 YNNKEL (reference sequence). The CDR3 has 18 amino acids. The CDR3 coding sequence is TGTGCCAGCAGCCGACTGCCAGTAGGGGTGGAGAGCACCGGGGAGCTGTTTTTT. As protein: CASSRLPVGVESTGELFF.

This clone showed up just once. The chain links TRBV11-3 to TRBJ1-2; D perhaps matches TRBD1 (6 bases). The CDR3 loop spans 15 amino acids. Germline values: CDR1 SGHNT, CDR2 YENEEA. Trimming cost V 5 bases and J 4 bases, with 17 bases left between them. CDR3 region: CASSPGQFPGYGYTF. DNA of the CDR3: TGTGCCAGCAGCCCCGGACAGTTCCCGGGCTATGGCTACACCTTC. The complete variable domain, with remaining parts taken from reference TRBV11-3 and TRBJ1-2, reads EAGVVQSPRYKIIEKKQPVAFWCNPISGHNTLYWYLQNLGQGPELLIRYENEEAVDDSQLPKDRFSAERLKGVDSTLKIQPAELGDSAVYLCASSPGQFPGYGYTFGSGTRLTVV.

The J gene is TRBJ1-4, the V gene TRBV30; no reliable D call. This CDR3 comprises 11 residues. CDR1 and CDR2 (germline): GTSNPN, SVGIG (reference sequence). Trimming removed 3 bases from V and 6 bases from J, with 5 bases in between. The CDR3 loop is CAWSVDEKLFF. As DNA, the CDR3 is TGTGCCTGGAGCGTCGATGAAAAACTGTTTTTT.

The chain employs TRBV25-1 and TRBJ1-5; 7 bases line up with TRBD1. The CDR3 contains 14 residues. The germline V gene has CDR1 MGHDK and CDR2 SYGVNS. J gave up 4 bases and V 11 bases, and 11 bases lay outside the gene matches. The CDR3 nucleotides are TGTGCCCGCGGGGCAGGGGGTCTAAATCAGCCCCAGCATTTT. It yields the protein CARGAGGLNQPQHF.

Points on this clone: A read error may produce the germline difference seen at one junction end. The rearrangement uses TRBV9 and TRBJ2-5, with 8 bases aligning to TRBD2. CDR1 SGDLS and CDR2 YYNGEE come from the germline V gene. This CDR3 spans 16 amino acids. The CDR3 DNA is TGTGCCAGCAGCCGACTAGCGCCAACAGACCAGGAGACCCAGTACTTC. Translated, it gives CASSRLAPTDQETQYF.